This TCR beta chain stems from a study of blood T cell repertoires in COVID-19. Study information: Sources were T cells, B-cell-depleted T cells, or PBMCs; the material itself was cDNA or gDNA.

Generated by immunoSEQ multiplex PCR, the TCRdb table keeps only in-frame clones and is missing some. The sample has roughly 63,000 clones; more than 70% are singletons. Material: peripheral blood. The sequence derives from a woman between 45 and 60 years old with active or convalescent COVID-19.

CDR3 amino acids: CASSSLRGSVTSEQFF. The CDR3 DNA is TGTGCCAGCAGCTCACTTCGAGGAAGCGTCACAAGCGAGCAGTTCTTC. The chain joins TRBV11-2 to TRBJ2-1; D gene ambiguous. CDR1 and CDR2 from the germline V gene are SGHAT and FQNNGV. The V end was cut by 4 bases, the J end by 10 bases, with 23 bases between. The CDR3 has 16 amino acids.